The 23 T cell receptor beta chains below were found in one sample sequenced in a study of blood T cell repertoires in COVID-19. The repertoire was sequenced with immunoSEQ multiplex PCR; TCRdb's copy has only in-frame clones and lacks some. The sample carries under 70,000 clones, more than 60% recorded once. Sample: peripheral blood. These receptors were taken from a man aged 60-69 years with acute or convalescent COVID-19.

The V and J genes are TRBV5-1 and TRBJ1-1; D is undetermined. Germline assignment: CDR1 SGHRS and CDR2 YFSETQ. This CDR3 has 14 residues. The V gene lost 6 bases and the J gene lost 0 bases, with 12 bases spanning the gap. CDR3 bases: TGCGCCAGCAAACCGCCCGGTATGAACACTGAAGCTTTCTTT. As protein: CASKPPGMNTEAFF.

The genes are TRBV10-3 and TRBJ2-5; 9 bases map to TRBD1. V shed 2 bases, J shed 2 bases, and the junction held 0 bases outside the gene matches. Germline V CDR1 and CDR2: ENHRY, SYGVKD. The CDR3 totals 14 residues. The CDR3 loop reads CAISEDRGQETQYF. The CDR3 nucleotides are TGTGCCATCAGTGAGGACAGGGGGCAAGAGACCCAGTACTTC.

This clone was counted a single time. The chain uses TRBV5-6 and TRBJ2-5, with D maybe TRBD1 (5 bases). This CDR3 comprises 14 residues. Deletions cut 0 bases from V and 3 bases from J, with 9 bases between. Germline assignment: CDR1 SGHDT and CDR2 YYEEEE. CDR3 in DNA: TGTGCCAGCAGCTTGGGATTAGGGGAAGAGACCCAGTACTTC. Protein: CASSLGLGEETQYF.

The rearrangement links TRBV28 to TRBJ2-5, with 9 bases fitting TRBD1. Trimming removed 6 bases from V and 2 bases from J; junction bases left unmatched: 4. The CDR3 runs to 14 residues. The germline V gene encodes CDR1 MDHEN and CDR2 SYDVKM. CDR3 loop: CASSSGTGQETQYF. For the CDR3, the DNA is TGTGCCAGCAGCTCCGGGACAGGGCAAGAGACCCAGTACTTC.

As to this clone: An end of the junction does not agree with germline; a read error may underlie this. J is TRBJ2-7 and V is TRBV5-6, with 7 nucleotides matching TRBD2. Germline V CDR1 and CDR2: SGHDT, YYEEEE. This CDR3 has 12 amino acids. The CDR3 region is CASSRSTSEEYF. DNA of the CDR3: TGTGCCAGCAGCCGATCTACTAGCGAGGAGTACTTC. The variable domain in full, with the rest retrieved from reference TRBV5-6 and TRBJ2-7, is DAGVTQSPTHLIKTRGQQVTLRCSPKSGHDTVSWYQQALGQGPQFIFQYYEEEERQRGNFPDRFSGHQFPNYSSELNVNALLLGDSALYLCASSRSTSEEYFGPGTRLTVT.

V is TRBV28 and J is TRBJ2-5; D is possibly TRBD1 (6 bases). V lost 4 bases and J lost 1, with 13 bases in between. The germline CDR1 and CDR2 sequences are MDHEN and SYDVKM. This CDR3 spans 15 amino acids. The CDR3 sequence is CASSSPPTGQETQYF. CDR3 DNA sequence: TGTGCCAGCAGTTCCCCGCCGACAGGCCAAGAGACCCAGTACTTC.

The chain carries TRBV7-2 and TRBJ2-7, with 8 bases identical to TRBD1. The length of the CDR3 is 15 residues. The ends lost 0 bases at V and 7 bases at J; junction bases unmatched: 8. Germline CDR1 is SGHTA and CDR2 is FQGNSA. CDR3 nucleotides: TGTGCCAGCAGCTTAGCGGGGACAGGCTGGAGGGAGCAGTACTTC. It yields the protein CASSLAGTGWREQYF. Based on the CDR3 plus reference TRBV7-2 and TRBJ2-7, the full variable domain is GAGVSQSPSNKVTEKGKDVELRCDPISGHTALYWYRQSLGQGLEFLIYFQGNSAPDKSGLPSDRFSAERTGGSVSTLTIQRTQQEDSAVYLCASSLAGTGWREQYFGPGTRLTVT.

This clone has a single count. The gene calls are TRBV2 and TRBJ2-7; 7 positions agree with TRBD1. The CDR3 is 15 residues long. J lost 1 base, V lost 7 bases, and 10 bases had no gene match. Germline V gene sequence: CDR1 SNHLY, CDR2 FYNNEI. In DNA form, the CDR3 reads TGTGCCAGCATTCCGAGGGACAGAGCATCCTACGAGCAGTACTTC. Translation: CASIPRDRASYEQYF. The full variable domain, rest sourced from reference TRBV2 and TRBJ2-7, is EPEVTQTPSHQVTQMGQEVILRCVPISNHLYFYWYRQILGQKVEFLVSFYNNEISEKSEIFDDQFSVERPDGSNFTLKIRSTKLEDSAMYFCASIPRDRASYEQYFGPGTRLTVT.

The CDR3: CASSTRDREETQYF. Here the CDR3 DNA reads TGTGCCAGCAGCACTAGGGACAGGGAAGAGACCCAGTACTTC. V and J are TRBV7-8 and TRBJ2-5, with 9 bases matching TRBD1. V was pared by 5 bases and J by 3 bases, with 4 bases of the junction left unmatched. This CDR3 spans 14 amino acids. Germline V gives CDR1 SGHVS, CDR2 FQNEAQ.

The chain carries TRBV7-8 and TRBJ1-5; D is unresolved. Germline CDR1 is SGHVS and CDR2 is FQNEAQ. Between the trimmed V and J ends, which lost 1 base and 7 bases, there was a span of 14 bases. This CDR3 region has 15 residues. CDR3 region: CASSLGPLERQPQHF. In DNA form, the CDR3 reads TGTGCCAGCAGCTTAGGGCCTCTAGAACGGCAGCCCCAGCATTTT.

This chain links TRBV7-9 with TRBJ2-7; no clear D gene. In germline, CDR1 is SEHNR, CDR2 FQNEAQ (reference sequence). Trimming shortened V by 2 bases and J by 7 bases, and 12 bases separated the two germline ends. This CDR3 has 13 amino acids. The CDR3 is CASSLISPGEQYF. DNA for the CDR3: TGTGCCAGCAGCTTAATATCCCCCGGTGAGCAGTACTTC.

The rearrangement uses TRBV6-5 and TRBJ2-2; D remains unclear. Trimming took off 2 bases at V and 6 bases at J, with 10 bases between the two ends. Germline lookup yields CDR1 MNHEY and CDR2 SVGAGI. The CDR3 spans 14 residues. CDR3 coding DNA: TGTGCCAGCAGTTACACGGGTTTAGCCGGGGAGCTGTTTTTT. Translating it yields CASSYTGLAGELFF.

V and J are TRBV2 and TRBJ1-1; D uncertain. CDR3 length: 14 amino acids. Germline CDR1 and CDR2: SNHLY and FYNNEI. Trimming took 6 bases from V and 2 from J, leaving 13 bases between them. CDR3 residues: CASRALRHNTEAFF. In nucleotides, the CDR3 is TGTGCCAGCAGGGCCCTGAGGCACAACACTGAAGCTTTCTTT.

V gene TRBV6-6 combines with J gene TRBJ2-7; TRBD1 is a possible D gene (5 bases). Germline loops: CDR1 MNHNY, CDR2 SVGAGI (reference sequence). This CDR3 has 16 amino acids. The V end lost 4 bases, the J end lost 4 bases, and 20 bases lay between the germline ends. CDR3 in amino acids: CASSSPGLTGGYEQYF. CDR3 bases: TGTGCCAGCAGTTCCCCGGGCCTCACAGGCGGTTACGAGCAGTACTTC.

The DNA of the CDR3 is TGTGCCAGCAGTGAAGCGCCGGTGAGGGAGCAGTACTTC. As protein: CASSEAPVREQYF. This chain uses TRBV6-1 with TRBJ2-7; D remains unclear. Trimming cost V 0 bases and J 7 bases, with 10 bases left between them. The CDR3 has 13 amino acids. Germline assignment: CDR1 MNHNS and CDR2 SASEGT.

The chain recombines TRBV7-9 with TRBJ2-6; D remains ambiguous. The ends were cut back, 3 bases at V and 0 bases at J, with 6 bases in the middle. This CDR3 comprises 15 residues. CDR1 SEHNR and CDR2 FQNEAQ come from the germline V gene (reference sequence). The CDR3 spells CASSLALSGANVLTF. The CDR3 DNA reads TGTGCCAGCAGCTTGGCCCTCTCTGGGGCCAACGTCCTGACTTTC.

This clone was counted a few times. The chain has TRBV5-5 and TRBJ1-2, with unresolved D. CDR3 length: 14 residues. The germline CDR1 and CDR2 sequences are SGHKS and YYEKEE (reference sequence). The ends were cut back, 2 bases at V and 0 bases at J, with 8 bases in the middle. The DNA of the CDR3 is TGTGCCAGCAGCTTTTACAGCTCTAACTATGGCTACACCTTC. As protein: CASSFYSSNYGYTF.

The rearrangement joins TRBV27 to TRBJ2-1; D might be TRBD1 (5 bases). With 2 bases removed from V and 0 bases from J, the gap between germline ends came to 8 bases. CDR3 length: 15 residues. Looked up from germline, CDR1 is MNHEY and CDR2 is SMNVEV (reference sequence). As DNA, the CDR3 is TGTGCCAGCAGTTTAAGGGGTCTCTCCTACAATGAGCAGTTCTTC. Translated: CASSLRGLSYNEQFF.

The J gene is TRBJ2-3, the V gene TRBV4-1; TRBD2 aligns across 7 bases. This CDR3 spans 19 amino acids. CDR1 MGHRA and CDR2 YSYEKL come from the germline V gene. Trimming took 3 bases from V and 2 from J; bases not matched to a gene: 17. The CDR3 loop reads CASSQKSPGSSGPTDTQYF. As DNA, the CDR3 is TGCGCCAGCAGCCAGAAATCCCCGGGGTCTAGCGGCCCCACAGATACGCAGTATTTT.

This clone was seen a few times. The chain links TRBV19 to TRBJ1-4; a weak D match, TRBD1 (6 bases). Per the germline V gene, CDR1 is LNHDA and CDR2 is SQIVND (reference sequence). The CDR3 consists of 15 residues. V was shortened by 0 bases and J by 8 bases, with 13 bases between the two germline ends. CDR3: CASSIDLGAGEKLFF. CDR3 nucleotide sequence: TGTGCCAGTAGTATAGATCTGGGGGCCGGAGAAAAACTGTTTTTT.

The J gene is TRBJ2-7, the V gene TRBV27; 11 nucleotides line up with TRBD2. Unmatched junction bases numbered 5, after V lost 2 bases and J lost 5 bases. Germline assignment: CDR1 MNHEY and CDR2 SMNVEV (reference sequence). The CDR3 has 15 residues. Written as DNA, the CDR3 is TGTGCCAGCAGTTTAATAGCGGGAGGGAATCACGAGCAGTACTTC. Translating gives CASSLIAGGNHEQYF.

The chain carries TRBV27 and TRBJ2-1; D possibly corresponds to TRBD2 (5 bases). The germline V and J ends were trimmed by 5 bases and 5 bases, with 16 bases remaining between them. Germline-derived CDR1 and CDR2 are MNHEY and SMNVEV (reference sequence). The CDR3 totals 15 residues. The CDR3 nucleotides read TGTGCCAGCAGTGAGCGGACTCCTCCCAACAATGAGCAGTTCTTC. Its translation: CASSERTPPNNEQFF.

V is TRBV9 and J is TRBJ2-7, with 9 nucleotides matching TRBD1. Trimming cost V 3 bases and J 3 bases; bases outside gene matches: 7. CDR1 and CDR2 from the germline V gene are SGDLS and YYNGEE. The CDR3 covers 15 residues. This CDR3 reads CASSAGQGPFYEQYF. CDR3 in DNA: TGTGCCAGCAGCGCCGGACAGGGGCCCTTCTACGAGCAGTACTTC. The complete variable domain, with remaining parts taken from reference TRBV9 and TRBJ2-7, reads DSGVTQTPKHLITATGQRVTLRCSPRSGDLSVYWYQQSLDQGLQFLIQYYNGEERAKGNILERFSAQQFPDLHSELNLSSLELGDSALYFCASSAGQGPFYEQYFGPGTRLTVT.